This TCR beta chain was sequenced for a study of cytomegalovirus exposure and HLA in healthy donors. Study-wide points: 164 TCR beta chains were listed as cytomegalovirus-associated. What was likely a sequencing artifact was a cluster of highly shared sequence variants.

On this clone: Antigen: not known.

CDR1 and CDR2 (germline): SGHRS, YFSETQ. The V and J ends lost 2 bases and 0 bases, in that order; junction bases with no gene match: 7. This CDR3 contains 16 residues. The PCR ran on 60 Vbeta and 13 Jbeta primers. Data came from immunoSEQ multiplex PCR; TCRdb stores just in-frame clones and leaves some out. The profile shows 130,000 or so clones, approximately 77% of them singletons. Sequenced sample: PBMCs. The source is a woman aged 35 to 49 in good health and CMV-seronegative. The rearrangement uses TRBV5-1 and TRBJ1-1; 7 bases line up with TRBD1. In DNA form, the CDR3 reads TGCGCCAGCAGCTTAGTCCCGGGACAGCTGAACACTGAAGCTTTCTTT. The encoded protein is CASSLVPGQLNTEAFF. The variable domain in full, completed from reference TRBV5-1 and TRBJ1-1, reads KAGVTQTPRYLIKTRGQQVTLSCSPISGHRSVSWYQQTPGQGLQFLFEYFSETQRNKGNFPGRFSGRQFSNSRSEMNVSTLELGDSALYLCASSLVPGQLNTEAFFGQGTRLTVV.